Included here is one T cell receptor (beta chain) sequence, with context. This sample is drawn from a study of blood T cell repertoires in COVID-19. Assay used: immunoSEQ multiplex PCR; TCRdb lists only in-frame clones, some missing. The profile covers about 380,000 clones, with around nine tenths appearing a single time and 0.9% to 1.5% taken by the ten largest. CDR1 is SGHTA, CDR2 FQGNSA, per germline. V was shortened by 5 bases and J by 4 bases, with 15 bases between the two germline ends. The CDR3 spans 15 residues. Ages ranged from roughly 18 to 95 years, with residence in more than 20 US areas. Which cohort a participant joined came from the clinical history participants gave.

V gene TRBV7-2 combines with J gene TRBJ2-1; D is possibly TRBD1 (6 bases). The origin of this receptor is a woman aged 18-29 years who had recovered from COVID-19. Sequencing was carried out using PBMCs or T cells enriched from blood (not recorded which). The CDR3, as DNA: TGTGCCAGCAGCACCCCGCAGGGGTTTTACAATGAGCAGTTCTTC. Its protein is CASSTPQGFYNEQFF.